The rows below give T cell receptor beta chains drawn from one sample of a study of OX40 agonist ivuxolimab in advanced cancers. Here immunoSEQ multiplex PCR was the method, and the copy in TCRdb shows in-frame clones only, minus some. The data show some 15,000 clones, 70% to 90% seen once. This specimen was CD4+ or CD8+ T cells sorted from blood, taken in a trial of the OX40 agonist ivuxolimab. These receptors all stem from an adult with an advanced solid tumor such as melanoma, head and neck, liver or kidney cancer. CDR3s include the opening cysteine and the closing phenylalanine or tryptophan. Fields, in order: D gene, clone size, V gene, J gene, CDR3 DNA, CDR3 protein. A D gene is named only where the DNA matches it firmly. Clone size is stated in some rows and not others, as once, few, many or a class when expanded.

d_gene: .; abundance: once; v_gene: TRBV28; j_gene: TRBJ2-1; CDR3nt: TGTGCCAGCAGTATTTACTCCATGGGCTACAATGAGCAGTTCTTC; CDR3aa: CASSIYSMGYNEQFF
d_gene: .; abundance: .; v_gene: TRBV7-9; j_gene: TRBJ2-3; CDR3nt: TGTGCCAGCAGCGATGGCTCGTATACGCAGTATTTT; CDR3aa: CASSDGSYTQYF
d_gene: .; abundance: .; v_gene: TRBV5-1; j_gene: TRBJ2-1; CDR3nt: TGCGCCAGCAGCTTCAGGTGGGAAGATGAGCAGTTCTTC; CDR3aa: CASSFRWEDEQFF
d_gene: TRBD1; abundance: .; v_gene: TRBV6-5; j_gene: TRBJ1-1; CDR3nt: TGTGCCAGCACCCTAAAACAGGGGGGGGTGACTGAAGCTTTCTTT; CDR3aa: CASTLKQGGVTEAFF
d_gene: .; abundance: once; v_gene: TRBV5-1; j_gene: TRBJ2-3; CDR3nt: TGCGCCAGCAGCCCCAATGGACCGGGTAGCACAGATACGCAGTATTTT; CDR3aa: CASSPNGPGSTDTQYF
d_gene: .; abundance: .; v_gene: TRBV6-4; j_gene: TRBJ2-2; CDR3nt: TGTGCCAGCAGTGAGGCTTTTGGCGGGGAGCTGTTTTTT; CDR3aa: CASSEAFGGELFF
d_gene: .; abundance: .; v_gene: TRBV18; j_gene: TRBJ2-1; CDR3nt: TGTGCCAGCTCACCCGTCCTCTACAATGAGCAGTTCTTC; CDR3aa: CASSPVLYNEQFF
d_gene: .; abundance: once; v_gene: TRBV29-1; j_gene: TRBJ2-7; CDR3nt: TGCAGCGTTGAAGATCTCCACGAGCAGTACTTC; CDR3aa: CSVEDLHEQYF
d_gene: .; abundance: .; v_gene: TRBV5-1; j_gene: TRBJ2-5; CDR3nt: TGCGCCAGCAGCTGGGATGGGACGGAGACCCAGTACTTC; CDR3aa: CASSWDGTETQYF
d_gene: .; abundance: .; v_gene: TRBV7-3; j_gene: TRBJ2-3; CDR3nt: TGTGCCAGCAGCTTAGTAGCCGACACAGATACGCAGTATTTT; CDR3aa: CASSLVADTDTQYF
d_gene: .; abundance: .; v_gene: TRBV5-1; j_gene: TRBJ1-4; CDR3nt: TGCGCCAGCAGCTTGGCATGGGCCCTCGGGGAAAAACTGTTTTTT; CDR3aa: CASSLAWALGEKLFF
d_gene: TRBD1; abundance: .; v_gene: TRBV2; j_gene: TRBJ2-7; CDR3nt: TGTGCCAGCAGTCCCCAACAGGGGGGTATCGCCGAGCAGTACTTC; CDR3aa: CASSPQQGGIAEQYF
d_gene: .; abundance: .; v_gene: TRBV27; j_gene: TRBJ2-3; CDR3nt: TGTGCCAGCAGTTCCCGACTAGGAGACACAGATACGCAGTATTTT; CDR3aa: CASSSRLGDTDTQYF
d_gene: .; abundance: once; v_gene: TRBV11-2; j_gene: TRBJ2-7; CDR3nt: TGTGCCAGCAGCTCCGGACTCTTCTACGAGCAGTACTTC; CDR3aa: CASSSGLFYEQYF
d_gene: TRBD1; abundance: few; v_gene: TRBV4-1; j_gene: TRBJ2-7; CDR3nt: TGCGCCAGCAGCCAGCCGGGACAGGGGAAGCACGAGCAGTACTTC; CDR3aa: CASSQPGQGKHEQYF
d_gene: .; abundance: .; v_gene: TRBV2; j_gene: TRBJ2-5; CDR3nt: TGTGCCAGCAGTGGGGCAGGGAGGGAGACCCAGTACTTC; CDR3aa: CASSGAGRETQYF
d_gene: TRBD2; abundance: .; v_gene: TRBV7-2; j_gene: TRBJ2-5; CDR3nt: TGTGCCAGCAGCTCTGGACTAGCGGGAAAAGAGACCCAGTACTTC; CDR3aa: CASSSGLAGKETQYF
d_gene: .; abundance: .; v_gene: TRBV7-9; j_gene: TRBJ2-7; CDR3nt: TGTGCCAGCAGCTTAACTAGGGGCTCCTACGAGCAGTACTTC; CDR3aa: CASSLTRGSYEQYF
d_gene: .; abundance: .; v_gene: TRBV28; j_gene: TRBJ2-4; CDR3nt: TGTGCCAGCAGTTACGGGCAGATCAAAAACATTCAGTACTTC; CDR3aa: CASSYGQIKNIQYF
d_gene: .; abundance: .; v_gene: TRBV5-4; j_gene: TRBJ2-2; CDR3nt: TGTGCCAGCAGCGGAAGAGGGGGAGGGCGTAACGGGGAGCTGTTTTTT; CDR3aa: CASSGRGGGRNGELFF
d_gene: .; abundance: .; v_gene: TRBV30; j_gene: TRBJ2-2; CDR3nt: TGTGCCTCCCGTAAAGGCGGGGTAAACACCGGGGAGCTGTTTTTT; CDR3aa: CASRKGGVNTGELFF
d_gene: .; abundance: .; v_gene: TRBV18; j_gene: TRBJ1-4; CDR3nt: TGTGCCAGCTCGGAAGGGAGCGCGGAAAAACTGTTTTTT; CDR3aa: CASSEGSAEKLFF
d_gene: .; abundance: .; v_gene: TRBV15; j_gene: TRBJ1-4; CDR3nt: TGTGCCACCAGCAGAGACACGACGGCTGGCGGGTCAAAAAAACTGTTTTTT; CDR3aa: CATSRDTTAGGSKKLFF
d_gene: TRBD2; abundance: .; v_gene: TRBV6-6; j_gene: TRBJ2-7; CDR3nt: TGTGCCAGCACTTTAGGACTAGGCTCCTACGAGCAGTACTTC; CDR3aa: CASTLGLGSYEQYF
d_gene: .; abundance: few; v_gene: TRBV6-6; j_gene: TRBJ1-6; CDR3nt: TGTGCCAGCAGTGCCCGACAGCCCTCCTATAATTCACCCCTCCACTTT; CDR3aa: CASSARQPSYNSPLHF
d_gene: TRBD2; abundance: .; v_gene: TRBV6-5; j_gene: TRBJ2-1; CDR3nt: TGTGCCAGCAGGATAGCGGGAGGGCCGAGTGAGCAGTTCTTC; CDR3aa: CASRIAGGPSEQFF